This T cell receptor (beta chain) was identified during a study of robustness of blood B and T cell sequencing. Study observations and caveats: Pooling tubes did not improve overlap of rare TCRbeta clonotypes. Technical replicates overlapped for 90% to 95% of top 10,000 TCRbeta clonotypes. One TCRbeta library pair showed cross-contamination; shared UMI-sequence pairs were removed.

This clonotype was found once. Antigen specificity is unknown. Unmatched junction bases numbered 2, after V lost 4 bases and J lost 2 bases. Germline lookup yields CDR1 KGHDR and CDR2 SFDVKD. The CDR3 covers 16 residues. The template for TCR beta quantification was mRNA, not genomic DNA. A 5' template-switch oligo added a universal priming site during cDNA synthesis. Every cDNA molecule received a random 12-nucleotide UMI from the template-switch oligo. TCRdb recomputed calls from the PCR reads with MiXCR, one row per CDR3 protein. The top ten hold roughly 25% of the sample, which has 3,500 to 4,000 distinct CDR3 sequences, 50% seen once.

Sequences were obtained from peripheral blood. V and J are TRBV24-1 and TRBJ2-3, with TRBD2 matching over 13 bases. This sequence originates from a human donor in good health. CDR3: CATSDGLAGVTDTQYF. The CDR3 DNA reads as TGTGCCACCAGTGACGGACTAGCGGGAGTCACAGATACGCAGTATTTT.